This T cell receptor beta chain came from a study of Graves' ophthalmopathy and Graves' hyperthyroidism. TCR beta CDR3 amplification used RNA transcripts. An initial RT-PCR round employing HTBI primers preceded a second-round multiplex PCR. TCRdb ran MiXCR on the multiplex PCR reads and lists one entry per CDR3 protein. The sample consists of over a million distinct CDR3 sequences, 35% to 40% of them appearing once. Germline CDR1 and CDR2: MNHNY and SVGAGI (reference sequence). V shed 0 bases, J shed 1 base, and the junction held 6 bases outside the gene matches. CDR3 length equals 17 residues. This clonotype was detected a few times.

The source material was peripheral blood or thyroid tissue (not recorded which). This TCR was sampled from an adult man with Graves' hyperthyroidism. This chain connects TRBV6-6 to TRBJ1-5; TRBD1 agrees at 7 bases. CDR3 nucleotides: TGTGCCAGCAGTTACTCGCTAGACAGGGCGAGCAATCAGCCCCAGCATTTT. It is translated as CASSYSLDRASNQPQHF.